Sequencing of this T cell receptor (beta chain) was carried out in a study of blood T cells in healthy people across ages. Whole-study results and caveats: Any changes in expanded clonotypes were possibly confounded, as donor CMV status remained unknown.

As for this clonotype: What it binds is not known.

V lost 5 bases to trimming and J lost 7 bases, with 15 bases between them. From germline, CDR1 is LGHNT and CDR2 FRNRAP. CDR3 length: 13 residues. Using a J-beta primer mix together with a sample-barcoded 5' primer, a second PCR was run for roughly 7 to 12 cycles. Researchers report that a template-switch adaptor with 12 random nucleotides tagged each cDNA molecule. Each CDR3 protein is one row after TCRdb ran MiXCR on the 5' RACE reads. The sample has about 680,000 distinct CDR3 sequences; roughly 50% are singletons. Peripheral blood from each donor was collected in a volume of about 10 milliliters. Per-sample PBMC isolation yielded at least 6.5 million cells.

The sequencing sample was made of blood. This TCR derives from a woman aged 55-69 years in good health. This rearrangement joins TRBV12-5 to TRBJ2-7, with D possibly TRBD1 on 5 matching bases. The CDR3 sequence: CASGVGRAGEQYF. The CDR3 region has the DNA TGTGCTAGTGGTGTGGGCAGGGCAGGTGAGCAGTACTTC.